This T cell receptor beta chain was retrieved from a study of T cell responses to AZD1222 COVID-19 vaccine. The overall study: Pooled together were second doses at about 4 or about 12 weeks. Whole-study findings and limits: Among spike-specific TCRs, nearly half reportedly target unmutated variant regions.

Points on this clone: What it binds is unknown.

Trimming left V 4 bases short and J 3 bases short, with 9 bases between. This CDR3 is 13 amino acids long. CDR1 and CDR2 (germline): SNHLY, FYNNEI. Sequencing used immunoSEQ multiplex PCR; TCRdb keeps in-frame clones, though not all of them. The sample lists about 180,000 clones; roughly 92% were seen once. The material was peripheral blood, obtained on day 0 of AZD1222 vaccination. V gene TRBV2 combines with J gene TRBJ1-1, with TRBD1 as a possible D gene (5 bases). The receptor comes from an adult in good health. The CDR3 sequence: CASSVATDTEAFF. CDR3 DNA: TGTGCCAGCAGTGTCGCGACAGACACTGAAGCTTTCTTT.